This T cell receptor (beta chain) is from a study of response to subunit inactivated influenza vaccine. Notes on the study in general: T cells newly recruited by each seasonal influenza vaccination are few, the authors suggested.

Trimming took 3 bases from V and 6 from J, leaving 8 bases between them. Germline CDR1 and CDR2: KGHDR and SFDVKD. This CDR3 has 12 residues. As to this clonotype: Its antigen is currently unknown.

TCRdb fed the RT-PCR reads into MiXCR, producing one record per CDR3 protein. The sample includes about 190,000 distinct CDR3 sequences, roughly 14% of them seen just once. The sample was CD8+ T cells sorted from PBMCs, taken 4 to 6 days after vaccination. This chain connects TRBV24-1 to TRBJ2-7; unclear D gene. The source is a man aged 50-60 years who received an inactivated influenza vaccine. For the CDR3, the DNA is TGTGCCACCAGTGATCCTCAGGCCGAGCAGTACTTC. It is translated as CATSDPQAEQYF.